A selection of T cell receptor beta chains follows, all from one sample in a study of tumor-infiltrating lymphocytes in localized non-small cell lung cancer. Some clones are missing from TCRdb's copy, which holds only in-frame ones; the method was immunoSEQ multiplex PCR. The table lists about 7,100 clones, 64% of them singletons. Sequencing was carried out using uninvolved lung tissue not adjacent to the tumor. All receptors derive from a human donor with non-small cell lung cancer. CDR3s include the opening cysteine and the closing phenylalanine or tryptophan. The order of the fields is D gene, V gene, clone size, J gene, CDR3 protein, CDR3 DNA. The D gene is left open where the match is weak. Size values are once, few and many counts, or a class for expanded clones, and some rows have none.

TRBD2	TRBV10-2	-	TRBJ2-5	CASSAGLAGGPRETQYF	TGCGCCAGCAGCGCCGGACTAGCGGGGGGGCCGCGGGAGACCCAGTACTTC
-	TRBV5-6	-	TRBJ1-1	CASSLGGGTEAFF	TGTGCCAGCAGCTTGGGAGGGGGCACTGAAGCTTTCTTT
-	TRBV2	-	TRBJ1-3	CASVLGHSGNTIYF	TGTGCCAGCGTGCTTGGACACTCTGGAAACACCATATATTTT
-	TRBV7-2	-	TRBJ1-1	CASSFSPNTEAFF	TGTGCCAGCAGCTTTTCCCCGAACACTGAAGCTTTCTTT
-	TRBV13	-	TRBJ2-2	CASSPQGDTGELFF	TGTGCCAGCAGTCCACAGGGAGACACCGGGGAGCTGTTTTTT
TRBD1	TRBV9	-	TRBJ1-2	CASSVESGQGANYGYTF	TGTGCCAGCAGCGTAGAGAGTGGACAGGGGGCGAACTATGGCTACACCTTC
-	TRBV30	-	TRBJ2-3	CAWNRGQSSTDTQYF	TGTGCCTGGAACAGAGGGCAGTCAAGCACAGATACGCAGTATTTT
-	TRBV7-2	-	TRBJ1-6	CASSSRARRNSPLHF	TGTGCCAGCAGCTCCAGGGCCCGCCGCAATTCACCCCTCCACTTT
TRBD2	TRBV7-9	-	TRBJ2-7	CASRSGAGGTPGSYEQYF	TGTGCCAGCCGTTCAGGCGCGGGGGGGACCCCGGGGTCCTACGAGCAGTACTTC
TRBD2	TRBV4-1	-	TRBJ2-7	CASSQPTSGDSYEQYF	TGCGCCAGCAGCCAACCCACTAGCGGGGACTCCTACGAGCAGTACTTC
-	TRBV4-1	-	TRBJ1-1	CASSHPGKGNTEAFF	TGCGCCAGCAGCCACCCTGGGAAGGGCAACACTGAAGCTTTCTTT
-	TRBV19	-	TRBJ1-2	CASSIDLGDGYTF	TGTGCCAGTAGTATAGATTTAGGGGATGGCTACACCTTC
-	TRBV5-1	-	TRBJ1-2	CASSLGSLAQRNYGYTF	TGCGCCAGCAGCTTGGGCAGCCTGGCACAAAGAAACTATGGCTACACCTTC
-	TRBV5-5	once	TRBJ1-1	CASSFLGGNTEAFF	TGTGCCAGCAGCTTTCTGGGAGGGAACACTGAAGCTTTCTTT
TRBD1	TRBV10-2	-	TRBJ2-7	CASSGGQTYEQYF	TGCGCCAGCAGTGGGGGACAGACCTACGAGCAGTACTTC
-	TRBV5-4	-	TRBJ2-7	CASSLGTPSEQYF	TGTGCCAGCAGCCTGGGAACCCCCTCCGAGCAGTACTTC
-	TRBV7-9	few	TRBJ2-7	CASSSREDVTYEQYF	TGTGCCAGCAGCTCCAGAGAAGACGTAACCTACGAGCAGTACTTC
TRBD1	TRBV5-4	-	TRBJ2-7	CASSLKRTGVRSFSYEQYF	TGTGCCAGCAGCTTGAAAAGGACAGGGGTAAGGAGTTTCTCCTACGAGCAGTACTTC
TRBD2	TRBV6-5	-	TRBJ2-1	CASRGLAYNEQFF	TGTGCCAGCAGGGGACTAGCCTACAATGAGCAGTTCTTC
-	TRBV7-2	-	TRBJ2-3	CASSTWTSPSTDTQYF	TGTGCCAGCAGCACCTGGACCAGTCCTAGCACAGATACGCAGTATTTT
-	TRBV4-3	few	TRBJ1-5	CASSQDRGDAQPQHF	TGCGCCAGCAGCCAAGATCGAGGGGATGCTCAGCCCCAGCATTTT
-	TRBV5-1	-	TRBJ2-2	CASSRTDSTGELFF	TGCGCCAGCAGCCGGACAGACAGCACCGGGGAGCTGTTTTTT
-	TRBV25-1	-	TRBJ1-1	CASSGWYSAFF	TGTGCCAGCAGTGGTTGGTATTCAGCTTTCTTT
-	TRBV6-5	once	TRBJ1-4	CASSYSRGNNEKLFF	TGTGCCAGCAGTTACTCGAGAGGGAATAATGAAAAACTGTTTTTT
TRBD1	TRBV2	few	TRBJ2-1	CASSRDRTNNEQFF	TGTGCCAGCAGCCGGGACAGGACCAACAATGAGCAGTTCTTC
-	TRBV6-6	-	TRBJ1-6	CASSIGRDYNSPLHF	TGTGCCAGCAGTATAGGACGGGACTATAATTCACCCCTCCACTTT
-	TRBV19	-	TRBJ1-2	CASSIGGIYGYTF	TGTGCCAGTAGTATAGGGGGGATCTATGGCTACACCTTC
-	TRBV27	-	TRBJ1-2	CASRDRTYGYTF	TGTGCCAGCAGGGATCGAACCTATGGCTACACCTTC
-	TRBV27	-	TRBJ2-2	CASNLVGRGVNTGELFF	TGTGCCAGCAACCTCGTGGGACGCGGGGTTAACACCGGGGAGCTGTTTTTT
-	TRBV7-2	-	TRBJ1-2	CASSLDATVRYGYTF	TGTGCCAGCAGCTTAGATGCCACCGTTAGGTATGGCTACACCTTC
-	TRBV5-1	once	TRBJ2-3	CASSLQSSTDTQYF	TGCGCCAGCAGCTTACAGAGTAGCACAGATACGCAGTATTTT
TRBD2	TRBV11-2	-	TRBJ2-1	CASSLIASGGPHEQFF	TGTGCCAGCAGCTTAATCGCTAGCGGGGGGCCTCATGAGCAGTTCTTC
TRBD2	TRBV19	-	TRBJ2-5	CASRSSGQETQYF	TGTGCCAGTAGATCTAGCGGACAAGAGACCCAGTACTTC
-	TRBV7-6	-	TRBJ2-2	CASSRTDFTGELFF	TGTGCCAGCAGCCGGACGGACTTCACCGGGGAGCTGTTTTTT
TRBD1	TRBV10-3	-	TRBJ2-1	CAISVDRGQDEQFF	TGTGCCATCAGTGTGGACAGGGGCCAGGATGAGCAGTTCTTC
-	TRBV27	-	TRBJ1-2	CASSLSVTKGYTF	TGTGCCAGCAGTTTATCAGTGACAAAGGGCTACACCTTC
-	TRBV2	once	TRBJ2-5	CASTENRETQYF	TGTGCCAGCACGGAGAACCGGGAGACCCAGTACTTC
TRBD2	TRBV7-9	few	TRBJ2-7	CASTSGTYEQYF	TGTGCCAGTACTAGCGGAACCTACGAGCAGTACTTC
-	TRBV7-8	-	TRBJ2-5	CASSLYKREETQYF	TGTGCCAGCAGCTTATATAAGCGGGAAGAGACCCAGTACTTC
-	TRBV30	once	TRBJ1-2	CAWSPTQNYGYTF	TGTGCCTGGAGTCCTACACAGAACTATGGCTACACCTTC
TRBD2	TRBV11-2	-	TRBJ2-5	CASSLNRGGHQETQYF	TGTGCCAGCAGCTTAAATCGCGGGGGACACCAAGAGACCCAGTACTTC
-	TRBV14	-	TRBJ1-1	CASSFGANTEAFF	TGTGCCAGCAGCTTCGGGGCAAACACTGAAGCTTTCTTT
TRBD1	TRBV27	-	TRBJ2-5	CASSPRTGEETQYF	TGTGCCAGCAGTCCCAGAACAGGGGAAGAGACCCAGTACTTC